The clone carrying this T cell receptor beta chain was counted many times. This specimen comes from a study of early T cells in non-severe SARS-CoV-2 infection. Study context: Unsorted whole blood bulk RNA was sequenced, with unpaired chains.

Trimming took off 8 bases at V and 4 bases at J, with 10 bases between the two ends. In germline, CDR1 is SQVTM, CDR2 ANQGSEA. CDR3 length: 11 amino acids. Unique molecular identifiers were attached to individual cDNA molecules. TCRdb fed the 5' RACE reads into MiXCR, producing one record per CDR3 protein. The sample includes about 49,000 distinct CDR3 sequences, approximately 12% seen only once; the top ten take less than 9.5%. This sequence joins TRBV29-1 and TRBJ2-3; maybe TRBD1 (5 bases). Input material: whole blood. The receptor's source is an adult who was a healthcare worker with PCR-confirmed SARS-CoV-2 infection or an uninfected control (not recorded which). CDR3 nucleotides: TGCAGCCTTGGACAATCAGATACGCAGTATTTT. It translates to CSLGQSDTQYF.